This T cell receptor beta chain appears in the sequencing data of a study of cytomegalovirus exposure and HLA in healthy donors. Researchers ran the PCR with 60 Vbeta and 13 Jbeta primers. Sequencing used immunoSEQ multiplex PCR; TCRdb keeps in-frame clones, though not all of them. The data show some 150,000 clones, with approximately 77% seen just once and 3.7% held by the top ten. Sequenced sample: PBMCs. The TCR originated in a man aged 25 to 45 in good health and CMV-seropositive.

The CDR3 loop is CASSLTEGLTEAFF. In DNA, the CDR3 is TGTGCCAGCAGCTTAACAGAGGGCCTTACTGAAGCTTTCTTT. The rearrangement uses TRBV7-3 and TRBJ1-1; no clear D. The germline V gene has CDR1 SGHTA and CDR2 FQGTGA. The CDR3 covers 14 residues. Trimming pared 0 bases from V and 5 bases from J, leaving 10 bases between.